This paragraph covers one TCR beta chain sequence. TCRdb derives one entry per CDR3 protein from the 5' RACE reads, leaving out DNA. This sample's table has 350,000 to 400,000 distinct CDR3 sequences. Per germline, CDR1 SNHLY and CDR2 FYNNEI. The CDR3 covers 14 residues. The record originates from a study of monozygotic twins with inflammatory bowel disease. Collection yielded roughly 2.5 ml of blood per donor. The TCR sequence derives from a human donor with ulcerative colitis or Crohn's disease, or a healthy co-twin of an affected twin (not recorded which). Sequenced: blood. This chain connects TRBV2 to TRBJ2-7; checking the TCRdb D call of TRBD1 is not possible without DNA. The CDR3 is CASSEQGQGYEQYF.